This TCR beta chain was found in a study of shared clonotypes between healthy human individuals. Germline assignment: CDR1 SGHAT and CDR2 FQNNGV. The CDR3 runs to 14 residues. V lost 5 bases, J lost 5 bases, and 15 bases lay in between. Regarding this clone: The target antigen is unknown.

Study outcomes and limitations: It was anticipated that sequencing depth would influence how many clonotypes donors shared.

Researchers ran the assay at a deep level. Here immunoSEQ multiplex PCR was the method, and the copy in TCRdb shows in-frame clones only, minus some. The table shows 2 million to 2.5 million clones, with roughly 92% occurring only once. V gene TRBV11-2 combines with J gene TRBJ1-2, with D possibly being TRBD1 (5 bases). Sample: naive CD4+ T cells from PBMCs. Subset noted: CD45RA+ positively selected. The sequence was collected from a man between 18 and 29 years old in good health. Some clones in this sample may be carry-over from other donors' samples. This CDR3 reads CASSRHQGQYGYTF. The CDR3 region has the DNA TGTGCCAGCAGCAGACATCAGGGCCAGTATGGCTACACCTTC. The full variable domain, with the rest looked up from reference TRBV11-2 and TRBJ1-2, is EAGVAQSPRYKIIEKRQSVAFWCNPISGHATLYWYQQILGQGPKLLIQFQNNGVVDDSQLPKDRFSAERLKGVDSTLKIQPAKLEDSAVYLCASSRHQGQYGYTFGSGTRLTVV.